Sequencing of this T cell receptor (beta chain) was carried out in a study of blood T cell repertoires in COVID-19. The assay was immunoSEQ multiplex PCR, and TCRdb's table has in-frame clones only and misses some. The data contain around 61,000 clones, nearly 90% of them singletons. There are 14 residues in the CDR3. The V and J ends lost 4 bases and 2 bases respectively, with 13 bases between them. CDR1 and CDR2 from the germline V gene are SGHRS and YFSETQ. Remarks on this clone: The same CDR3 can be traced to other DNA sequences in this sample.

This clonotype was obtained from a man in his 60s with acute or convalescent COVID-19. The material sequenced was peripheral blood. This rearrangement joins TRBV5-1 to TRBJ2-7, with D maybe TRBD2 (6 bases). CDR3 sequence reads: CASSLNAGTYEQYF. The DNA for the CDR3 is TGCGCCAGCAGCCTGAACGCGGGGACCTACGAGCAGTACTTC.